The next 3 T cell receptor beta chains were all read from a single sample in a study of blood T cells in healthy people across ages. Sample-barcoded 5' priming and a J-beta primer mix drove a second PCR of roughly 6 to 12 cycles. Each CDR3 protein is one row after TCRdb ran MiXCR on the 5' RACE reads. The table shows 650,000 to 900,000 distinct CDR3 sequences, with 55% to 65% occurring only once. The sequencing input was blood. The receptors stem from a man under 40 in good health.

This clonotype was found once. The V and J genes are TRBV24-1 and TRBJ2-4; TRBD1 agrees at 7 bases. Germline CDR1 and CDR2: KGHDR and SFDVKD. The CDR3 extends over 13 amino acids. J was trimmed by 9 bases and V by 8 bases; bases with no gene match: 9. The CDR3 DNA reads as TGTGCCACCATGGGACAGAATGGGGGCATTCAGTACTTC. The encoded protein is CATMGQNGGIQYF.

This clonotype was recorded a few times. The rearrangement joins TRBV20-1 to TRBJ2-1; 9 bases agree with TRBD2. CDR3 length: 16 residues. Germline assignment: CDR1 DFQATT and CDR2 SNEGSKA (reference sequence). The trim removed 2 bases at V and 4 bases at J, leaving 9 bases unmatched. The CDR3 DNA sequence: TGCAGTGCTAGACTTCAATGGACTAGCGCATACAATGAGCAGTTCTTC. Its protein is CSARLQWTSAYNEQFF.

The rearrangement joins TRBV12-3 or TRBV12-4 to TRBJ2-4; D unclear. Judging by the DNA end, TRBJ2-7 fits better; the J call may be wrong. CDR3 length: 12 residues. This CDR3 is CASSFGILEQYF. CDR3 DNA: TGTGCCAGCAGTTTCGGTATTCTCGAGCAGTACTTC.